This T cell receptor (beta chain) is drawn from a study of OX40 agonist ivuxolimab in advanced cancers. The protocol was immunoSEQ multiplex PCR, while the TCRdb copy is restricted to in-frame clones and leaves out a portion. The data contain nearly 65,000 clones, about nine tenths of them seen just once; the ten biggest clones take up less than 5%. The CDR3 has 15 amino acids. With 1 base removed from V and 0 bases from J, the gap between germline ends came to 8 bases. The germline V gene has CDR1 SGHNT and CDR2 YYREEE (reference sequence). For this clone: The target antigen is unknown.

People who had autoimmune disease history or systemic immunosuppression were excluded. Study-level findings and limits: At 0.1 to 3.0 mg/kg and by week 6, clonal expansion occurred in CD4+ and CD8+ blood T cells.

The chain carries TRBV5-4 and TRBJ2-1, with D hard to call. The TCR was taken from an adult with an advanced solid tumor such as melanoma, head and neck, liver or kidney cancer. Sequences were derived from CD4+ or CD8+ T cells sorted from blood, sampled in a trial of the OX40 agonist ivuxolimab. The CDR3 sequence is CASSLRLSSYNEQFF. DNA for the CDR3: TGTGCCAGCAGCTTGAGGTTAAGCTCCTACAATGAGCAGTTCTTC. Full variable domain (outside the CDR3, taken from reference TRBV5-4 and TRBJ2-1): ETGVTQSPTHLIKTRGQQVTLRCSSQSGHNTVSWYQQALGQGPQFIFQYYREEENGRGNFPPRFSGLQFPNYSSELNVNALELDDSALYLCASSLRLSSYNEQFFGPGTRLTVL.